These 30 T cell receptor beta chains originate from one sample sequenced in a study of blood T cell repertoires in COVID-19. The table came from immunoSEQ multiplex PCR; TCRdb's copy has only in-frame clones and leaves some out. The sample includes 150,000 or so clones, approximately 90% seen only once; the top ten take about 4.8%. The source material was peripheral blood. The receptor source for this set is a man aged 30-40 years with COVID-19, enrolled during active disease.

V is TRBV6-6 and J is TRBJ2-2; 7 bases are shared with TRBD2. V shed 5 bases and J 7 bases; nucleotides not matched to a gene: 7. Looked up from germline, CDR1 is MNHNY and CDR2 is SVGAGI (reference sequence). CDR3 length: 14 residues. Written as DNA, the CDR3 is TGTGCCAGCAGTCCCGCGGGAGCGGTCGGGGAGCTGTTTTTT. Protein sequence: CASSPAGAVGELFF.

This chain connects TRBV5-6 to TRBJ1-3, with TRBD1 as a possible D gene (6 bases). The germline V gene encodes CDR1 SGHDT and CDR2 YYEEEE. The V gene lost 3 bases and the J gene lost 3 bases, with 13 bases spanning the gap. CDR3 length: 15 residues. The CDR3 DNA reads TGTGCCAGCAGCTACAAACAGGGATTTGGAAACACCATATATTTT. Protein product: CASSYKQGFGNTIYF.

The chain links TRBV5-4 to TRBJ1-2; 10 bases agree with TRBD1. The CDR3 is 16 residues long. Per germline, CDR1 SGHNT and CDR2 YYREEE (reference sequence). Trimming cost V 4 bases and J 3 bases; bases outside gene matches: 9. The CDR3 region has the DNA TGTGCCAGCAGCGGAGGGACAGGGGTAGGCGACTATGGCTACACCTTC. Its translation is CASSGGTGVGDYGYTF.

This clone was detected once. The chain uses TRBV7-2 and TRBJ1-3; possibly TRBD1 for D (6 bases). The CDR3 length is 15 residues. CDR1 is SGHTA and CDR2 is FQGNSA in the germline V gene. Deletions cut 1 base from V and 0 bases from J, with 7 bases between. The CDR3 here is CASSLGTVSGNTIYF. CDR3 sequence (DNA): TGTGCCAGCAGCTTAGGGACAGTCTCTGGAAACACCATATATTTT.

This rearrangement joins TRBV3-1 (or the pseudogene TRBV3-2) to TRBJ2-7, with 8 bases identical to TRBD2. Germline CDR1 and CDR2: LGHDT and YNNKEL (reference sequence). The CDR3 has 13 residues. After removal of 6 bases from V and 2 bases from J, the junction contained 3 bases not matched to a gene. In DNA form, the CDR3 reads TGTGCCAGCAGGGCGGGGGGCACCTACGAGCAGTACTTC. Encoded protein: CASRAGGTYEQYF.

This chain joins TRBV28 and TRBJ1-2; D gene ambiguous. The CDR3 is 16 residues long. Trimming pared 7 bases from V and 2 bases from J, leaving 20 bases between. Germline V gives CDR1 MDHEN, CDR2 SYDVKM. CDR3 coding DNA: TGTGCCAGCAACCTACGCTCCCCGGGAAAAAACTATGGCTACACCTTC. Translating it yields CASNLRSPGKNYGYTF.

The chain recombines TRBV7-9 with TRBJ2-5; D ambiguous. V shed 0 bases and J shed 5 bases, with 13 bases lying between them. From germline, CDR1 is SEHNR and CDR2 FQNEAQ (reference sequence). This CDR3 is built from 15 residues. CDR3 amino acids: CASSLALTGRETQYF. The CDR3, as DNA: TGTGCCAGCAGCTTAGCGCTAACTGGCAGGGAGACCCAGTACTTC.

The CDR3, as DNA: TGTGCCAGCAGCCTACAGAGCGGAAACTCCTATAATTCACCCCTCCACTTT. Translating gives CASSLQSGNSYNSPLHF. V gene TRBV7-2 combines with J gene TRBJ1-6; no reliable D call. This CDR3 comprises 17 residues. V lost 5 bases and J 0 bases, leaving 14 bases between the germline ends. Germline-derived CDR1 and CDR2 are SGHTA and FQGNSA.

CDR3 bases: TGTGCCAGCAGCCAAGACCGGACTTCGTCGACGACCCAGTACTTC. It codes for CASSQDRTSSTTQYF. The gene calls are TRBV3-1 (or the pseudogene TRBV3-2) and TRBJ2-5, with D tentatively TRBD2 (5 bases). Germline CDR1 is LGHDT and CDR2 is YNNKEL (reference sequence). This CDR3 region has 15 residues. V was cut by 0 bases and J by 7 bases, with 15 bases left in between.

The chain has TRBV7-9 and TRBJ1-5; D possibly corresponds to TRBD1 (6 bases). The CDR3 has 15 amino acids. From germline, CDR1 is SEHNR and CDR2 FQNEAQ (reference sequence). With 5 bases removed from V and 5 bases from J, the gap between germline ends came to 16 bases. CDR3 loop: CASSTGTSLYQPQHF. The CDR3 nucleotides are TGTGCCAGCAGCACCGGGACAAGCCTCTATCAGCCCCAGCATTTT.

J is TRBJ2-7 and V is TRBV28; 15 nucleotides agree with TRBD2. The CDR3 runs to 21 residues. Looked up from germline, CDR1 is MDHEN and CDR2 is SYDVKM. The V gene end was trimmed by 2 bases and the J gene end by 5 bases; junction bases not matched to a gene: 19. CDR3 in DNA: TGTGCCAGCAGTTTAGCCCCATGGACTAGCGGGAGGGCCAGGGGAGATCACGAGCAGTACTTC. Protein product: CASSLAPWTSGRARGDHEQYF.

V and J are TRBV9 and TRBJ2-1; 7 bases are a match to TRBD2. V gave up 0 bases and J gave up 9 bases; unmatched junction bases: 12. CDR1 is SGDLS, CDR2 YYNGEE, per germline. CDR3 length: 16 residues. The CDR3 loop reads CASSVDGASGLGEQFF. The DNA of the CDR3 is TGTGCCAGCAGCGTAGATGGGGCTAGCGGACTCGGTGAGCAGTTCTTC.

The chain recombines TRBV18 with TRBJ2-7; the D gene is possibly TRBD2 (5 bases). This CDR3 contains 12 residues. V lost 8 bases to trimming and J lost 2 bases, with 10 bases between them. Germline lookup yields CDR1 KGHSH and CDR2 LQKENI. The CDR3 is CASGPRAYEQYF. Here the CDR3 DNA reads TGTGCCAGCGGGCCGAGGGCCTACGAGCAGTACTTC.

V and J are TRBV2 and TRBJ2-3; D is ambiguous. CDR3 length: 16 residues. Germline CDR1 is SNHLY and CDR2 is FYNNEI. V was cut by 1 base and J by 5 bases, with 16 bases left in between. The CDR3, as DNA: TGTGCCAGCAGTGAAGGGGTAGCACGATTGGGAGATACGCAGTATTTT. This gives the protein CASSEGVARLGDTQYF.

This CDR3 is CASSYRGDRRRSWGTEAFF. CDR3 nucleotide sequence: TGTGCCAGCAGCTACAGGGGGGACAGGCGGAGAAGTTGGGGCACTGAAGCTTTCTTT. The genes are TRBV11-2 and TRBJ1-1; 8 bases line up with TRBD1. The CDR3 sequence is 19 residues long. Germline CDR1 SGHAT, CDR2 FQNNGV. The V gene end was trimmed by 4 bases and the J gene end by 4 bases; junction bases not matched to a gene: 20.

The V and J genes are TRBV4-2 and TRBJ1-6; unclear D gene. This CDR3 has 18 amino acids. The V and J ends lost 0 bases and 0 bases respectively, with 12 bases between them. CDR1 is LGHNA and CDR2 is YNFKEQ in the germline V gene. Here the CDR3 reads CASSQDVSGSSYNSPLHF. The CDR3 DNA is TGTGCCAGCAGCCAAGATGTCTCGGGGAGCTCCTATAATTCACCCCTCCACTTT.

The rearrangement joins TRBV10-2 to TRBJ1-1; D gene ambiguous. Germline CDR1 is WSHSY and CDR2 is SAAADI. The CDR3 consists of 13 residues. Trimming shortened V by 7 bases and J by 1 base, and 10 bases separated the two germline ends. The CDR3 region is CASTRVRNTEAFF. The CDR3 DNA reads as TGCGCCAGCACGAGGGTTAGGAACACTGAAGCTTTCTTT.

J is TRBJ1-5 and V is TRBV25-1; possibly TRBD1 for D (6 bases). Germline V gene lookup returns CDR1 MGHDK and CDR2 SYGVNS. Trimming cost V 3 bases and J 4 bases, with 13 bases left between them. There are 15 residues in the CDR3. DNA of the CDR3: TGTGCCAGCAGTGACTCCAGGGGAGGGAATCAGCCCCAGCATTTT. Protein sequence: CASSDSRGGNQPQHF. Combining the CDR3 with reference TRBV25-1 and TRBJ1-5 gives the whole variable domain EADIYQTPRYLVIGTGKKITLECSQTMGHDKMYWYQQDPGMELHLIHYSYGVNSTEKGDLSSESTVSRIRTEHFPLTLESARPSHTSQYLCASSDSRGGNQPQHFGDGTRLSIL.

As to this clone: This same CDR3 is encoded by further DNA sequences in the sample. V usage is TRBV7-2 and J usage is TRBJ2-5; 10 nucleotides match TRBD1. CDR3 length: 14 amino acids. Per germline, CDR1 SGHTA and CDR2 FQGNSA. V shed 4 bases and J 4 bases; nucleotides not matched to a gene: 3. Here the CDR3 reads CASSSDRGRETQYF. In nucleotides, the CDR3 is TGTGCCAGCAGCTCCGACAGGGGGCGAGAGACCCAGTACTTC. The variable domain in full, with the rest retrieved from reference TRBV7-2 and TRBJ2-5, is GAGVSQSPSNKVTEKGKDVELRCDPISGHTALYWYRQSLGQGLEFLIYFQGNSAPDKSGLPSDRFSAERTGGSVSTLTIQRTQQEDSAVYLCASSSDRGRETQYFGPGTRLLVL.

J is TRBJ1-2 and V is TRBV5-1, with 11 bases fitting TRBD1. V lost 0 bases, J lost 9 bases, and 10 bases stayed unmatched. Germline assignment: CDR1 SGHRS and CDR2 YFSETQ. CDR3 length: 16 amino acids. The CDR3 DNA sequence: TGCGCCAGCAGCTTGGGAGGGACAGGGGGAGTCGGTAGCTACACCTTC. It specifies CASSLGGTGGVGSYTF. The entire variable domain, with the rest obtained from reference TRBV5-1 and TRBJ1-2, is as follows: KAGVTQTPRYLIKTRGQQVTLSCSPISGHRSVSWYQQTPGQGLQFLFEYFSETQRNKGNFPGRFSGRQFSNSRSEMNVSTLELGDSALYLCASSLGGTGGVGSYTFGSGTRLTVV.

This sequence joins TRBV5-4 and TRBJ2-3; 14 bases map to TRBD2. Germline V gives CDR1 SGHNT, CDR2 YYREEE (reference sequence). The CDR3 loop spans 17 amino acids. J gave up 2 bases and V 3 bases, and 5 bases lay outside the gene matches. This CDR3 reads CASSSRLAGGPTDTQYF. The CDR3, as DNA: TGTGCCAGCAGCTCCCGACTAGCGGGGGGGCCCACAGATACGCAGTATTTT.

This chain connects TRBV6-5 to TRBJ2-4, with 8 bases identical to TRBD2. The length of the CDR3 is 14 residues. Germline V CDR1 and CDR2: MNHEY, SVGAGI. The V and J ends lost 8 bases and 6 bases, in that order; junction bases with no gene match: 9. This chain's CDR3 is CASWGAGAGNIQYF. The CDR3 DNA follows: TGTGCCAGCTGGGGAGCGGGAGCGGGAAACATTCAGTACTTC.

This clone has a handful of counts. V gene TRBV18 combines with J gene TRBJ1-1, with 7 bases that match TRBD1. V gave up 0 bases and J gave up 0 bases; unmatched junction bases: 1. The V gene's germline CDR1 is KGHSH and CDR2 LQKENI. The CDR3 covers 15 residues. CDR3 sequence (DNA): TGTGCCAGCTCACCACCCACAGGGGTGAACACTGAAGCTTTCTTT. Protein product: CASSPPTGVNTEAFF.

The rearrangement uses TRBV24-1 and TRBJ2-1; 7 nucleotides agree with TRBD2. The CDR3 runs to 14 residues. The trim removed 4 bases at V and 4 bases at J, leaving 3 bases unmatched. Per germline, CDR1 KGHDR and CDR2 SFDVKD. CDR3: CATSEAGVYNEQFF. CDR3 DNA: TGTGCCACCAGTGAGGCGGGGGTATACAATGAGCAGTTCTTC.

The chain links TRBV7-2 to TRBJ2-1, with 9 bases matching TRBD2. The J segment lost 15 bases and the V segment lost 1 base, leaving 10 bases of the junction unmatched. Germline V gives CDR1 SGHTA, CDR2 FQGNSA. There are 14 residues in the CDR3. As DNA, the CDR3 is TGTGCCAGCAGCTTAGGGAGTAGCGGGAGTTGGTTGTTCTTC. This sequence encodes CASSLGSSGSWLFF.

The genes are TRBV28 and TRBJ2-3; TRBD1 matches 7 bases. The CDR3 is 11 amino acids. The V gene end was trimmed by 8 bases and the J gene end by 8 bases; junction bases not matched to a gene: 4. Germline lookup yields CDR1 MDHEN and CDR2 SYDVKM. CDR3 sequence (DNA): TGTGCCAGCTCCAGGGGGTTTACGCAGTATTTT. It encodes CASSRGFTQYF.

The chain employs TRBV9 and TRBJ2-1; possibly TRBD1 for D (5 bases). Germline V gene sequence: CDR1 SGDLS, CDR2 YYNGEE. Trimming removed 3 bases from V and 9 bases from J, with 10 bases in between. The CDR3 totals 12 residues. The CDR3 DNA reads TGTGCCAGCAGCGGCCAGGGCGTTGAGCAGTTCTTC. Amino acid sequence: CASSGQGVEQFF.

V is TRBV5-1 and J is TRBJ1-5; 8 bases are shared with TRBD1. The CDR3 is 16 residues long. Per the germline V gene, CDR1 is SGHRS and CDR2 is YFSETQ. Trimming took 3 bases from V and 0 from J; bases not matched to a gene: 5. CDR3 amino acids: CASSYGTGDSNQPQHF. The DNA for the CDR3 is TGCGCCAGCAGCTACGGGACAGGTGATAGCAATCAGCCCCAGCATTTT.

The V call is TRBV5-4, the J call TRBJ2-1, with 7 bases aligning to TRBD1. V lost 1 base and J lost 3; bases outside the gene matches: 7. There are 16 residues in the CDR3. In germline, CDR1 is SGHNT, CDR2 YYREEE (reference sequence). The CDR3 DNA reads as TGTGCCAGCAGCTTGAAGAGGGACAGTTACTACAATGAGCAGTTCTTC. Amino acid sequence: CASSLKRDSYYNEQFF. Full variable domain (outside the CDR3, taken from reference TRBV5-4 and TRBJ2-1): ETGVTQSPTHLIKTRGQQVTLRCSSQSGHNTVSWYQQALGQGPQFIFQYYREEENGRGNFPPRFSGLQFPNYSSELNVNALELDDSALYLCASSLKRDSYYNEQFFGPGTRLTVL.

The V and J genes are TRBV3-1 (or the pseudogene TRBV3-2) and TRBJ1-1; 9 bases agree with TRBD1. The trim removed 4 bases at V and 0 bases at J, leaving 12 bases unmatched. From germline, CDR1 is LGHDT and CDR2 YNNKEL (reference sequence). This CDR3 contains 18 residues. CDR3 in DNA: TGTGCCAGCAGCCCCTACCGGGACAGGGCCCTCCTGAACACTGAAGCTTTCTTT. Amino acid sequence: CASSPYRDRALLNTEAFF.